This TCR beta chain originates from a study of PD-1 blockade in mismatch repair-deficient tumors. Generated by immunoSEQ multiplex PCR, the TCRdb table keeps only in-frame clones and is missing some. The sample contains 30,000 to 45,000 clones, around 80% of which appear only once. Concerning this clone itself: Its specificity is unknown.

Unmatched junction bases numbered 9, after V lost 6 bases and J lost 5 bases. Germline loops: CDR1 MNHNS, CDR2 SASEGT. This CDR3 contains 15 residues. Notes on the study in general: Tumor-resident clones, often undetectable pretreatment in blood, expanded then contracted after pembrolizumab.

J is TRBJ1-4 and V is TRBV6-1, with 7 nucleotides matching TRBD1. The sequence was obtained from an adult with mismatch repair-deficient cancer. Sequencing used PBMCs, obtained 38 to 40 weeks after starting pembrolizumab. The CDR3 reads CASRGTELKNEKLFF. As DNA, the CDR3 is TGTGCCAGCAGGGGGACAGAGCTGAAGAATGAAAAACTGTTTTTT.